This entry is about one TCR beta chain. This entry is derived from a study of shared clonotypes between healthy human individuals. TCRdb's copy holds only in-frame clones and misses some; the assay was immunoSEQ multiplex PCR. The sample shows approximately 470,000 clones, around 73% of them seen only once. Trimming removed 1 base from V and 7 bases from J, with 10 bases in between. This CDR3 spans 14 amino acids. CDR1 and CDR2 (germline): SEHNR, FQNEAQ (reference sequence). The chain combines TRBV7-9 with TRBJ2-2; D remains ambiguous. Sequenced: PBMCs. This receptor was identified in a woman aged 40 to 55 in good health. Some clones in this sample may be carry-over from other donors' samples. CDR3 coding DNA: TGTGCCAGCAGCTTAGTACAGACCGGCGGGGAGCTGTTTTTT. Its translation is CASSLVQTGGELFF. The full variable domain, rest sourced from reference TRBV7-9 and TRBJ2-2, is DTGVSQNPRHKITKRGQNVTFRCDPISEHNRLYWYRQTLGQGPEFLTYFQNEAQLEKSRLLSDRFSAERPKGSFSTLEIQRTEQGDSAMYLCASSLVQTGGELFFGEGSRLTVL.